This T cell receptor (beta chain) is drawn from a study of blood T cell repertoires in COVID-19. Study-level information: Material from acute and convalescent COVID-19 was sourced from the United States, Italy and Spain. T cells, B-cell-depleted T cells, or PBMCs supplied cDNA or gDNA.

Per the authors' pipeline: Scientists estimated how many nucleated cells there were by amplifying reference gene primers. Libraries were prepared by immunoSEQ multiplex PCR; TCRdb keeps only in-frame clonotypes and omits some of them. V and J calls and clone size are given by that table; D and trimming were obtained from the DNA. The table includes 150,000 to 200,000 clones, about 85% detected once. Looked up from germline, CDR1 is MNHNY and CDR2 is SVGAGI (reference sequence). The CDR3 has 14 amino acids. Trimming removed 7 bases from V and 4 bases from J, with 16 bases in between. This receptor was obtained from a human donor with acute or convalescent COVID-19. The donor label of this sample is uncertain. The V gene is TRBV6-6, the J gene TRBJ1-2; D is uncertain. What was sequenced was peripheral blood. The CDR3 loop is CASTSMGQGYGYTF. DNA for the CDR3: TGTGCCAGCACCTCTATGGGCCAAGGCTATGGCTACACCTTC.